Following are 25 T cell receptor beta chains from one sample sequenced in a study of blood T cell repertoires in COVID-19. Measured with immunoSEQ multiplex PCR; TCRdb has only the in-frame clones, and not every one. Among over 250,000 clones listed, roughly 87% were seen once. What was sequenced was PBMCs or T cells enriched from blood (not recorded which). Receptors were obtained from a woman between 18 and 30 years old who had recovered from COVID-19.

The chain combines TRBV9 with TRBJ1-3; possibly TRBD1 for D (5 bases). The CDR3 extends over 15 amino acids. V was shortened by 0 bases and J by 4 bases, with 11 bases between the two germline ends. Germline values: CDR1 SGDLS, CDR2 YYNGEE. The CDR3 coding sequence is TGTGCCAGCAGCGTAGTGGAGGGGTTGGGAAACACCATATATTTT. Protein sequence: CASSVVEGLGNTIYF.

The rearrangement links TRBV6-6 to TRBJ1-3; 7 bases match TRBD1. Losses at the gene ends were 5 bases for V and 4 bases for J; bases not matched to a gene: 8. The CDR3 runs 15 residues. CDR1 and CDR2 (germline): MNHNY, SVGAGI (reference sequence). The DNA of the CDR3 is TGTGCCAGCAGTCAGGAACAGGGGAGAGGAAACACCATATATTTT. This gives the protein CASSQEQGRGNTIYF.

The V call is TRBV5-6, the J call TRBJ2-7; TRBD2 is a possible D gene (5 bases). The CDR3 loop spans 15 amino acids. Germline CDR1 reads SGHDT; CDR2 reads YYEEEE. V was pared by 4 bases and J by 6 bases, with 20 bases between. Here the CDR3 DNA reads TGTGCCAGCAGCACCTCCGGCCTCACTCGGGGCGAGCAGTACTTC. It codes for CASSTSGLTRGEQYF.

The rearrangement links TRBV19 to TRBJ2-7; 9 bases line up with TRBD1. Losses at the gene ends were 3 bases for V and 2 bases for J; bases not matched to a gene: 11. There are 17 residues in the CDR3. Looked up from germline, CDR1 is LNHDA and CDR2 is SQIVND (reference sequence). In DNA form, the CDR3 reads TGTGCCAGTAGTATTGGGGATGGACAGGGGTACCCCTACGAGCAGTACTTC. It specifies CASSIGDGQGYPYEQYF.

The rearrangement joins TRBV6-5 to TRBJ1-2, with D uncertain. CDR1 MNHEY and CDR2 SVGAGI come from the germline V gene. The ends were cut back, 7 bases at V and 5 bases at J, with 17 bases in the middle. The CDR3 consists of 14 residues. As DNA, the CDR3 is TGTGCCAGCACGGAGGACCCAGATGGGTATGGCTACACCTTC. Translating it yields CASTEDPDGYGYTF.

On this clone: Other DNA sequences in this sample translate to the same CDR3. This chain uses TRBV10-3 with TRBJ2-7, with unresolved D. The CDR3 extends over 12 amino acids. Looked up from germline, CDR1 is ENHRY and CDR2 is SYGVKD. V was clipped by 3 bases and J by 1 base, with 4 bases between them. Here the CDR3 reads CAISDRSYEQYF. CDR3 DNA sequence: TGTGCCATCAGTGACCGGTCCTACGAGCAGTACTTC.

CDR3 protein: CASSLGTSEETQYF. For the CDR3, the DNA is TGCGCCAGCAGCTTGGGGACTAGTGAAGAGACCCAGTACTTC. The genes are TRBV5-1 and TRBJ2-5, with TRBD2 identical over 7 bases. Trimming cost V 0 bases and J 3 bases; bases outside gene matches: 2. This CDR3 has 14 amino acids. Germline V gene lookup returns CDR1 SGHRS and CDR2 YFSETQ.

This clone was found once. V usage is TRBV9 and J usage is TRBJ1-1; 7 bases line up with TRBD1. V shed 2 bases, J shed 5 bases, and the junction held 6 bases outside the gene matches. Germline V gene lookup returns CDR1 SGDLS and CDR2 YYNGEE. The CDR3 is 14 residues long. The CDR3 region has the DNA TGTGCCAGCAGCGTGGGTCAGGGGGAGACTGAAGCTTTCTTT. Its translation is CASSVGQGETEAFF.

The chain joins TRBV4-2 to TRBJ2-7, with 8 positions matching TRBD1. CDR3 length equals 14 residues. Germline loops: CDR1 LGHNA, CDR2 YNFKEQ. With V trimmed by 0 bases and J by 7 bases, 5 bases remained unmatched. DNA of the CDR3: TGTGCCAGCAGCCAAGAAACAGGGGGGAGGGAGCAGTACTTC. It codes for CASSQETGGREQYF.

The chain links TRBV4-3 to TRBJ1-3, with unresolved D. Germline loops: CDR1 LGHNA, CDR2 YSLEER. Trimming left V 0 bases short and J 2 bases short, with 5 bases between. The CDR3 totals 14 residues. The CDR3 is CASSQDLTGNTIYF. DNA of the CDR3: TGCGCCAGCAGCCAAGATTTAACTGGAAACACCATATATTTT.

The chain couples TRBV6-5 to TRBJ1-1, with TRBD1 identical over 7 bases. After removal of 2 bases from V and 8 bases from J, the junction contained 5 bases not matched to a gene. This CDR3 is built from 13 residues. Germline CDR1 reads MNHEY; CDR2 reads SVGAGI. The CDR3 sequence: CASSYRDRGEAFF. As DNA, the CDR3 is TGTGCCAGCAGTTACCGGGACAGAGGAGAAGCTTTCTTT.

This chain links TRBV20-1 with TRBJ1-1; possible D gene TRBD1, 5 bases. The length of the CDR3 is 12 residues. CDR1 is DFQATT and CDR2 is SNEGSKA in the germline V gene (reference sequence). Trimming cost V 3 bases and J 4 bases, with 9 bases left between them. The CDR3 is CSASAQGTEAFF. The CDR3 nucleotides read TGCAGTGCTAGTGCGCAGGGCACTGAAGCTTTCTTT.

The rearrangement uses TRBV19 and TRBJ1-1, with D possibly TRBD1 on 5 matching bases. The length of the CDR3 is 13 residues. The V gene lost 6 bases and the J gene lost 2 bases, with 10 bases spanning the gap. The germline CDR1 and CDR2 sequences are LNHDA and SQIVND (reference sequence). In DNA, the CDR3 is TGTGCCAGTAGCCAAGACAGAAACACTGAAGCTTTCTTT. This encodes CASSQDRNTEAFF.

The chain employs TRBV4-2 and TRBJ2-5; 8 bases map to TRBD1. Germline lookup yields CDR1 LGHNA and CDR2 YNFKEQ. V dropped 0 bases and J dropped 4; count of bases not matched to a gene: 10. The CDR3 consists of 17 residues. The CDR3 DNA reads TGTGCCAGCAGCCAAGATGGGGACAGGTGGATTCGAGAGACCCAGTACTTC. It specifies CASSQDGDRWIRETQYF.

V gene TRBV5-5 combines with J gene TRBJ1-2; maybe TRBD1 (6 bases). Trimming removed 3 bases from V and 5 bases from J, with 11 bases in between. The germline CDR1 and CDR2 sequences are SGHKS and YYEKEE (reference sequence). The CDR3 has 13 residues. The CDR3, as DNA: TGTGCCAGCAGCTCAGGACAGCCTTATGGCTACACCTTC. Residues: CASSSGQPYGYTF.

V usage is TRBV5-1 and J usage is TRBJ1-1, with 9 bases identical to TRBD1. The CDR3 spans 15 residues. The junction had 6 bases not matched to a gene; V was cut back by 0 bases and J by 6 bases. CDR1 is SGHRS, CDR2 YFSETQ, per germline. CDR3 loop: CASSLDRGRVAEAFF. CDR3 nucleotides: TGCGCCAGCAGCTTGGACAGGGGGCGAGTAGCTGAAGCTTTCTTT. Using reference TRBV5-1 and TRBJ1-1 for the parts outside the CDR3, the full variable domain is KAGVTQTPRYLIKTRGQQVTLSCSPISGHRSVSWYQQTPGQGLQFLFEYFSETQRNKGNFPGRFSGRQFSNSRSEMNVSTLELGDSALYLCASSLDRGRVAEAFFGQGTRLTVV.

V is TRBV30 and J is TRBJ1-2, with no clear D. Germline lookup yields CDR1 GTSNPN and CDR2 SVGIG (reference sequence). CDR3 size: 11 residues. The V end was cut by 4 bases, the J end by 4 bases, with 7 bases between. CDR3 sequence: CAWTDFYGYTF. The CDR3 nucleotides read TGTGCCTGGACAGACTTCTATGGCTACACCTTC.

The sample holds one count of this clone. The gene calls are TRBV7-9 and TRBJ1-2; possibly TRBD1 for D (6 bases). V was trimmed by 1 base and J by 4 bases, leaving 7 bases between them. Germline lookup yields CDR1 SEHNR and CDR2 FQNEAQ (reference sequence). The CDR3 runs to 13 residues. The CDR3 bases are TGTGCCAGCAGCTTAGGGGGGCGCTATGGCTACACCTTC. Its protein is CASSLGGRYGYTF.

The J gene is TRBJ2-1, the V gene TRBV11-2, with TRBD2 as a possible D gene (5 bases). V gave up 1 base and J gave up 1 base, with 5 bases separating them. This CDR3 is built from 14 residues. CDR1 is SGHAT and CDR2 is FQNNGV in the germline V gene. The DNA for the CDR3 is TGTGCCAGCAGCTTAGCGGGGTCCTACAATGAGCAGTTCTTC. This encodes CASSLAGSYNEQFF.

The CDR3 region is CASSPGHLNTGELFF. CDR3 coding DNA: TGCGCCAGCAGCCCGGGACACTTGAACACCGGGGAGCTGTTTTTT. V is TRBV4-3 and J is TRBJ2-2; D is possibly TRBD1 (6 bases). The CDR3 loop spans 15 amino acids. CDR1 and CDR2 from the germline V gene are LGHNA and YSLEER. V was pared by 4 bases and J by 1 base, with 10 bases between.

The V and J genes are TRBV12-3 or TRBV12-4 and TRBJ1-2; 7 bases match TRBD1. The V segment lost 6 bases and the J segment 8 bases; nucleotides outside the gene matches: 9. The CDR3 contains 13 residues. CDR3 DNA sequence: TGTGCCAGCAGCCCAGCGGCAGGGGGAGGCTACACCTTC. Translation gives CASSPAAGGGYTF.

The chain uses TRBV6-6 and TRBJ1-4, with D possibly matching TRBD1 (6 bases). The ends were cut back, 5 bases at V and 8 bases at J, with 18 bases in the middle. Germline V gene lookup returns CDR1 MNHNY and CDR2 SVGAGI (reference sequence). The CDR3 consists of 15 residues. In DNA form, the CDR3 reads TGTGCCAGCAGTGAGAGACAGGCGCGGCCCGAAAAACTGTTTTTT. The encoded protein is CASSERQARPEKLFF.

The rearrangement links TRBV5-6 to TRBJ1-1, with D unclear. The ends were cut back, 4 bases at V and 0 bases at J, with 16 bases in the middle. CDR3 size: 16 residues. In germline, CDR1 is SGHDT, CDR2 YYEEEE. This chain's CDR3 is CASSRQVGDLNTEAFF. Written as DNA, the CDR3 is TGTGCCAGCAGCCGCCAGGTCGGGGATCTGAACACTGAAGCTTTCTTT.

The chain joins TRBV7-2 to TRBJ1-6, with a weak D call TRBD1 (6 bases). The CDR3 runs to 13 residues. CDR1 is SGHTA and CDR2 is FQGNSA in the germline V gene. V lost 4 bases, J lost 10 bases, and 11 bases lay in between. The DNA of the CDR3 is TGTGCCAGCAGCTATAGGACAGAATCACCCCTCCACTTT. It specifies CASSYRTESPLHF.

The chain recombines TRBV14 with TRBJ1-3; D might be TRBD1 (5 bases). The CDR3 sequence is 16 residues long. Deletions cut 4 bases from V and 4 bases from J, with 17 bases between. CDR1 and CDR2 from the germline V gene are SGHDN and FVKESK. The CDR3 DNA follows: TGTGCCAGCAGCCTCGTAGAAGCCAGGGAAGGAAACACCATATATTTT. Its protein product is CASSLVEAREGNTIYF.